Below, 15 T cell receptor beta chains from the same sample are listed, as sequenced in a study of T cells after yellow fever vaccination. TCRdb recomputed calls from the 5' RACE reads with MiXCR, one row per CDR3 protein. This sample has nearly 300,000 distinct CDR3 sequences, with 8.5% to 10% found just once. This specimen was CD4+ T cells sorted from PBMCs, taken 5 days after the yellow fever booster vaccination. The receptors shown here come from a young man who received the YFV17D yellow fever vaccine.

The chain employs TRBV20-1 and TRBJ2-3; D perhaps matches TRBD1 (6 bases). CDR1 DFQATT and CDR2 SNEGSKA come from the germline V gene (reference sequence). The CDR3 has 15 amino acids. The germline V and J ends were trimmed by 6 bases and 4 bases, with 20 bases remaining between them. CDR3 sequence reads: CSATAGVLGADTQYF. For the CDR3, the DNA is TGCAGTGCAACGGCAGGGGTTCTAGGGGCAGATACGCAGTATTTT.

In this sample, this clonotype turned up a few times. This chain joins TRBV6-6 and TRBJ1-3, with a weak D call TRBD1 (6 bases). Germline CDR1 MNHNY, CDR2 SVGAGI (reference sequence). The CDR3 sequence is 17 residues long. V gave up 2 bases and J gave up 2 bases, with 16 bases separating them. CDR3 DNA sequence: TGTGCCAGCAGTTACGGGTTAGACAGGATGGCTGGAAACACCATATATTTT. It codes for CASSYGLDRMAGNTIYF.

This clonotype was recorded at least ten times. The CDR3 region has the DNA TGCAGTGCTGACAGTTGGGTTAACTATGGCTACACCTTC. It yields the protein CSADSWVNYGYTF. The rearrangement uses TRBV20-1 and TRBJ1-2, with D maybe TRBD1 (5 bases). V was shortened by 5 bases and J by 1 base, with 11 bases between the two germline ends. Per germline, CDR1 DFQATT and CDR2 SNEGSKA (reference sequence). The CDR3 runs 13 residues.

This sequence joins TRBV30 and TRBJ1-2, with 7 bases matching TRBD1. The CDR3 extends over 13 amino acids. Per the germline V gene, CDR1 is GTSNPN and CDR2 is SVGIG (reference sequence). V shed 5 bases and J 2 bases; nucleotides not matched to a gene: 5. The CDR3 coding sequence is TGTGCCTGGGCACCGGGACAGAACTATGGCTACACCTTC. Its translation is CAWAPGQNYGYTF.

This chain connects TRBV2 to TRBJ1-1, with no clear D. V lost 2 bases to trimming and J lost 8 bases, with 15 bases between them. The CDR3 is 14 amino acids. Germline V gene data show CDR1 as SNHLY and CDR2 as FYNNEI. In nucleotides, the CDR3 is TGTGCCAGCAGTGAACTGACCCTTAAAAGGGAAGCTTTCTTT. This encodes CASSELTLKREAFF.

This clonotype was counted a few times. The chain recombines TRBV4-2 with TRBJ2-7, with D maybe TRBD1 (7 bases). This CDR3 is 15 amino acids long. V was shortened by 0 bases and J by 5 bases, with 14 bases between the two germline ends. Germline CDR1 LGHNA, CDR2 YNFKEQ. The CDR3 spells CASSQDWSGGHEQYF. The DNA for the CDR3 is TGTGCCAGCAGCCAAGATTGGTCAGGGGGGCACGAGCAGTACTTC.

The rearrangement joins TRBV10-3 to TRBJ1-6, with D perhaps matching TRBD1 (6 bases). Germline lookup yields CDR1 ENHRY and CDR2 SYGVKD. Trimming pared 6 bases from V and 14 bases from J, leaving 14 bases between. The CDR3 has 12 residues. CDR3 loop: CAISLDSRTLHF. For the CDR3, the DNA is TGTGCCATCAGCCTGGACAGTCGGACCCTCCACTTT.

This clonotype was picked up a small number of times. This sequence joins TRBV2 and TRBJ1-1; D possibly corresponds to TRBD1 (6 bases). Germline CDR1 is SNHLY and CDR2 is FYNNEI. The CDR3 has 15 amino acids. V was trimmed by 5 bases and J by 1 base, leaving 14 bases between them. The CDR3 sequence: CASSSTGHSNTEAFF. The CDR3 DNA sequence: TGTGCCAGCAGTTCGACGGGACACTCGAACACTGAAGCTTTCTTT.

The V call is TRBV9, the J call TRBJ2-3; TRBD1 or TRBD2 may be the D gene (5 bases each). Looked up from germline, CDR1 is SGDLS and CDR2 is YYNGEE. Trimming left V 0 bases short and J 2 bases short, with 7 bases between. This CDR3 is built from 14 residues. The CDR3 region is CASSVVGATDTQYF. For the CDR3, the DNA is TGTGCCAGCAGCGTAGTCGGGGCCACAGATACGCAGTATTTT.

This clonotype has a handful of counts. One end of the junction varies from germline; a read error may be responsible. This chain links TRBV4-1 with TRBJ2-5; tentative D call: TRBD2 (5 bases). This CDR3 spans 15 amino acids. The germline V gene has CDR1 MGHRA and CDR2 YSYEKL. CDR3 sequence reads: CASSQAPLAQGTQYF. The DNA for the CDR3 is TGCGCCAGCAGCCAAGCCCCCCTAGCCCAAGGGACCCAGTACTTC.

In this sample, this clonotype turned up many times. J is TRBJ2-7 and V is TRBV12-3 or TRBV12-4, with unresolved D. This CDR3 contains 18 residues. The ends were cut back, 6 bases at V and 12 bases at J, with 36 bases in the middle. The CDR3 is CASSCCTRAYEQHTSSYF. CDR3 nucleotides: TGTGCCAGCAGCTGCTGTACAAGGGCCTACGAGCAACACACATCATCGTACTTC.

The V and J genes are TRBV2 and TRBJ2-1; tentative D call: TRBD2 (6 bases). The CDR3 covers 12 residues. Germline V gene data show CDR1 as SNHLY and CDR2 as FYNNEI. Trimming left V 7 bases short and J 7 bases short, with 11 bases between. The CDR3 is CASTRLGNEQFF. CDR3 in DNA: TGTGCCAGCACCAGACTAGGAAATGAGCAGTTCTTC.

The J gene is TRBJ2-2, the V gene TRBV7-8; D uncertain. V was pared by 1 base and J by 6 bases, with 6 bases between. CDR1 is SGHVS, CDR2 FQNEAQ, per germline. The CDR3 contains 13 residues. CDR3 in amino acids: CASSLVPAGELFF. The DNA of the CDR3 is TGTGCCAGCAGCTTAGTTCCGGCCGGGGAGCTGTTTTTT.

This clonotype was observed a few times. The chain uses TRBV29-1 and TRBJ2-3, with D perhaps matching TRBD1 (7 bases). The V end lost 5 bases, the J end lost 1 base, and 13 bases lay between the germline ends. Germline lookup yields CDR1 SQVTM and CDR2 ANQGSEA. The CDR3 runs 14 residues. Here the CDR3 reads CSVSQGGGTDTQYF. CDR3 in DNA: TGCAGCGTTTCTCAGGGGGGTGGCACAGATACGCAGTATTTT.

The CDR3 protein is CASSQGTGGVGYTF. The CDR3 DNA reads TGTGCCAGCAGCCAGGGGACAGGGGGCGTAGGCTACACCTTC. The V and J genes are TRBV4-2 and TRBJ1-2, with TRBD1 identical over 12 bases. CDR1 and CDR2 from the germline V gene are LGHNA and YNFKEQ. V was clipped by 3 bases and J by 8 bases; unmatched bases: 4. The CDR3 spans 14 residues.